This T cell receptor beta chain is drawn from a study of beta chain features in type 1 diabetes. Reverse transcribing all isolated RNA meant expressed TCRB transcripts were sequenced. Repertoires were generated with immunoSEQ multiplex PCR, while TCRdb's copy carries only in-frame clones and drops some. The repertoire holds around 300,000 clones, with roughly 8% as singletons. Notes on the study in general: For patients, the naive, central memory and Treg TCRB repertoires appeared more alike than for healthy donors.

A remark on this clone: Its cognate antigen is unknown.

The junction had 7 bases not matched to a gene; V was cut back by 0 bases and J by 3 bases. This CDR3 contains 17 residues. CDR1 is SGHNT, CDR2 YYREEE, per germline (reference sequence). Over 98% purity was reached by all sorted populations. The chain has TRBV5-4 and TRBJ2-2; 8 bases line up with TRBD2. The sequence came from a young woman in good health. Sample: central memory CD4+ T cells from blood. In DNA form, the CDR3 reads TGTGCCAGCAGCTTGGACGCCGGGACTAGGGACACCGGGGAGCTGTTTTTT. The encoded protein is CASSLDAGTRDTGELFF.